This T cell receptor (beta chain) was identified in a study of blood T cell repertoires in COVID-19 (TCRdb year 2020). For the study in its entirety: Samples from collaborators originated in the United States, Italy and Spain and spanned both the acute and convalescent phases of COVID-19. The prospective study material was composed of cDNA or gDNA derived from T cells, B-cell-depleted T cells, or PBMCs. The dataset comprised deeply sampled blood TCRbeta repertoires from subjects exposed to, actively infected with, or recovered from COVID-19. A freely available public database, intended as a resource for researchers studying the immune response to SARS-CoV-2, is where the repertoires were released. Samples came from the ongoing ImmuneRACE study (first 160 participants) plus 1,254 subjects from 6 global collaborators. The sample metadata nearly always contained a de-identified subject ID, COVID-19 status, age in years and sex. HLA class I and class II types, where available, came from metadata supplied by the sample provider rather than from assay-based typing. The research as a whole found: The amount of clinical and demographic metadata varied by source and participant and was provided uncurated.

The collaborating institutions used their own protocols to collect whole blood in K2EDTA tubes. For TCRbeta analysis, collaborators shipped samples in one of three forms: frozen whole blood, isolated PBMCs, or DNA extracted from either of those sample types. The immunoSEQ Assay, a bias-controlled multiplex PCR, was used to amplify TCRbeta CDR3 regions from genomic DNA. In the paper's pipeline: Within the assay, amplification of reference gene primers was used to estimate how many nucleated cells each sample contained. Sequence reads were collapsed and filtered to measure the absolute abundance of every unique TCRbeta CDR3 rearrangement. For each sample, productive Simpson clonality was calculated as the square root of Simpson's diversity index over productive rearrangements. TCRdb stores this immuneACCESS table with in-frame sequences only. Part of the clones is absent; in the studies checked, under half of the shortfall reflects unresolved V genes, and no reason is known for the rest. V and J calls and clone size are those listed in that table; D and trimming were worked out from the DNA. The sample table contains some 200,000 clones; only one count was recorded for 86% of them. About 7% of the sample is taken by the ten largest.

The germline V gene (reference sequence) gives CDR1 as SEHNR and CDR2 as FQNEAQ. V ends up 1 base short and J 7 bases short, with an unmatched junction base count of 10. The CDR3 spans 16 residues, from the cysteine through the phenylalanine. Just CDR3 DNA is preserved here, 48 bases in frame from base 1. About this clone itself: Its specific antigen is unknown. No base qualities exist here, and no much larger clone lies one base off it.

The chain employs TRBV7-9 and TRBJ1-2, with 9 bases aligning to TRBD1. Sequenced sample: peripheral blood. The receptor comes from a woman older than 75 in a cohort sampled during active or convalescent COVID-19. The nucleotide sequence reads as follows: TGTGCCAGCAGCTTAGGTGGGACAGGGAGGATAGGTGGCTACACCTTC. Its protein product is CASSLGGTGRIGGYTF.